A single TCR beta chain is shown here with its context. What it recognizes is unknown. This sample stems from a study of CD8 T cells in Susac syndrome. Study-level findings and limits: That the number of individuals in its TCR sequencing and HLA analysis was relatively small was acknowledged by the study. In Susac patients, clonal expansion was not detected in CD4+ cells.

The V end was cut by 6 bases, the J end by 2 bases, with 8 bases between. Germline lookup yields CDR1 SGDLS and CDR2 YYNGEE. CDR3 length: 13 residues. Reverse transcription used about 0.45 to 1 ug RNA and random hexamers. immunoSEQ multiplex PCR amplified TCR beta CDR3 across 54 Vbeta, 13 Jbeta. TCRdb redid the calling of the immunoSEQ multiplex PCR reads with MiXCR, one entry per CDR3 protein. The sample has approximately 180,000 distinct CDR3 sequences, roughly 90% seen once. The TCR comes from a human donor with Susac syndrome. This sequence joins TRBV9 and TRBJ2-2; D is unresolved. The specimen sequenced was CD4+ T cells from PBMCs. CDR3 nucleotides: TGTGCCAGCAACCAGCCTAACACCGGGGAGCTGTTTTTT. It codes for CASNQPNTGELFF.